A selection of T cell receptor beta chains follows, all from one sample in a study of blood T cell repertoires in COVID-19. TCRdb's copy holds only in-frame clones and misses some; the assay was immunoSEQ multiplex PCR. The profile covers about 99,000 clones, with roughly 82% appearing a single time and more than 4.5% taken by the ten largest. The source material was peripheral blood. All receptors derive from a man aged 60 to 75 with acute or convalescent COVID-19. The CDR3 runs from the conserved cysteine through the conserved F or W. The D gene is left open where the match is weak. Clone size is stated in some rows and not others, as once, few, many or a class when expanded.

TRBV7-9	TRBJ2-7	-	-	TGTGCCAGCAGCTTGAAGGGGGACCTCTACGAGCAGTACTTC	CASSLKGDLYEQYF
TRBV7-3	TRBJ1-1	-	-	TGTGCCAGCAGCTTAACGAGGCATAACACTGAAGCTTTCTTT	CASSLTRHNTEAFF
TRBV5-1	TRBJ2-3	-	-	TGCGCCAGCAGCTTGAGTGTAGGGGCTAGCACAGATACGCAGTATTTT	CASSLSVGASTDTQYF
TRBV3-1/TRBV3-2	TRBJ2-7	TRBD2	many	TGTGCCAGCAGCCTTACCCGGACTAGCGGGATCTACGAGCAGTACTTC	CASSLTRTSGIYEQYF
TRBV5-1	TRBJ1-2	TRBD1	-	TGCGCCAGCAGCCTAGGACAGGGGCCTGGGTATGGCTACACCTTC	CASSLGQGPGYGYTF
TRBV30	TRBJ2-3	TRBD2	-	TGTGCCTGGAGTCCGGGAGGGGACACAGATACGCAGTATTTT	CAWSPGGDTDTQYF
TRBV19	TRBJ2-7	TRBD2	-	TGTGCCAGTAGACCCGTGGGAGGGATAATCTACGAGCAGTACTTC	CASRPVGGIIYEQYF
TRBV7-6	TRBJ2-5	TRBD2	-	TGTGCCAGCAGTATTGGGACTAGCGGGAAAGGGCGGGAGACCCAGTACTTC	CASSIGTSGKGRETQYF
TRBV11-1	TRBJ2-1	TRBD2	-	TGTGCCAGCAGCGAATTTAGCGGGAGATGGAATGAGCAGTTCTTC	CASSEFSGRWNEQFF
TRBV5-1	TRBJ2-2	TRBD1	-	TGCGCCAGCAGCTTCGGACAGGGGGTTGGCGGGGAGCTGTTTTTT	CASSFGQGVGGELFF
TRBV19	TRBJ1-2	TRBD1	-	TGTGCCGCAGGGGGCGCGCTTGGGGATTTGGGCTACACCTTC	CAAGGALGDLGYTF
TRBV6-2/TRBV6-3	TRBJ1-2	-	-	TGTGCCAGCAGTTACTTAGGGGGTAACTATGGCTACACCTTC	CASSYLGGNYGYTF
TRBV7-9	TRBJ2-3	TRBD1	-	TGTGCCAGCAGCTTAAAGACAGGGGGCACAGATACGCAGTATTTT	CASSLKTGGTDTQYF
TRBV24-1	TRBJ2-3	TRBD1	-	TGTGCCACCAGTGACCCCGGGACAGCCACAGATACGCAGTATTTT	CATSDPGTATDTQYF
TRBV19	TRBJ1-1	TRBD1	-	TGTGCCAGTAGTATAGTGACAGGGGACACTGAAGCTTTCTTT	CASSIVTGDTEAFF
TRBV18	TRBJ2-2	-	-	TGTGCCAGCTCACCTGACATATCAACCGGGGAGCTGTTTTTT	CASSPDISTGELFF
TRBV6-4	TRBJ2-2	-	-	TGTGCCAGCAGTCCTATCCGGGACACCAAAGGGCAGTACACCGGGGAGCTGTTTTTT	CASSPIRDTKGQYTGELFF
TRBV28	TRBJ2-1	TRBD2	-	TGTGCCAGTAGGACTAGCGGGAGTCGGAATGAGCAGTTCTTC	CASRTSGSRNEQFF
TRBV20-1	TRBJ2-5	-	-	TGCAGTGCTAGTGGGCTTACAGGGACGGGAGAGACCCAGTACTTC	CSASGLTGTGETQYF
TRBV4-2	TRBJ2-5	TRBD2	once	TGTGCCAGCAGCCAACTCGGACTAGCGGGGGGGCTGATAGAGACCCAGTACTTC	CASSQLGLAGGLIETQYF
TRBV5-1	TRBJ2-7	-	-	TGCGCCAGCAGCTTGGCACCGGTAGCCACCGAGCAGTACTTC	CASSLAPVATEQYF
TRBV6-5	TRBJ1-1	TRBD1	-	TGTGCCGGTACCCTCGGGACAGGGGGCAATCCTGAAGCTTTCTTT	CAGTLGTGGNPEAFF
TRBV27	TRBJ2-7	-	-	TGTGCCAGCAGTTTAAACTACCCCGCTGTCTACGAGCAGTACTTC	CASSLNYPAVYEQYF
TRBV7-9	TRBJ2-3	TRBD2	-	TGTGCCAGCAGCTTAGCTCCTCTAGCGGGAAGAGATACGCAGTATTTT	CASSLAPLAGRDTQYF
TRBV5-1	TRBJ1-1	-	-	TGCGCCAGCAGCTTTCAGGGCCCGAACACTGAAGCTTTCTTT	CASSFQGPNTEAFF
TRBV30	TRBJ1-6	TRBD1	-	TGTGCTTTGGGACAGGCAGGGTCACCCCTCCACTTT	CALGQAGSPLHF
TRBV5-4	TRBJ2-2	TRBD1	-	TGTGCCAGCAGTATAGTACAGGGGACCGGGGAGCTGTTTTTT	CASSIVQGTGELFF
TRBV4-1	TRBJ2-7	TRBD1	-	TGCGCCAGCAGCGCCCAGGGGGCAGGAACCTACGAGCAGTACTTC	CASSAQGAGTYEQYF
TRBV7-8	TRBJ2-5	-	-	TGTGCCAGCAGCTTCGGACTCATCATGTTCCAAGAGACCCAGTACTTC	CASSFGLIMFQETQYF
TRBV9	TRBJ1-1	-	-	TGTGCCAGCAGCGTCAGGGTAGGGGACACTGAAGCTTTCTTT	CASSVRVGDTEAFF
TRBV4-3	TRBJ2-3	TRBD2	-	TGCGCCAGCAGTAGGACTAGCGGGAGGGCAGGAGATACGCAGTATTTT	CASSRTSGRAGDTQYF
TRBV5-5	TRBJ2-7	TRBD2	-	TGTGCCAGCAGCTTGCGGCCCCCGGGGGCTAGCGGGGGGCAGGGGGGCGAGCAGTACTTC	CASSLRPPGASGGQGGEQYF
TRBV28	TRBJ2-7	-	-	TGTGCCAGCACCCAACGCGGAGGGGGGGTGGTCGAGCAGTACTTC	CASTQRGGGVVEQYF
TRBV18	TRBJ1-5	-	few	TGTGCCAGCTCACCCGTCGACAGTCAGCCCCAGCATTTT	CASSPVDSQPQHF
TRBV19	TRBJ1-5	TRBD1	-	TGTGCCAGTAGTATGGGACAGAATAGCAATCAGCCCCAGCATTTT	CASSMGQNSNQPQHF
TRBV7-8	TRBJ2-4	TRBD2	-	TGTGCCAGCAGCTTAGGGGGACTAGCGGACAAAAACATTCAGTACTTC	CASSLGGLADKNIQYF
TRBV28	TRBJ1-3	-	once	TGTGCCAGCAGCACCCCTCTCCAAGGGGACACCATATATTTT	CASSTPLQGDTIYF
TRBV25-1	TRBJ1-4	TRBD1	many	TGTGCCAGCGTCTCCGGGACAGGGGTTGTAGGGGAAAAACTGTTTTTT	CASVSGTGVVGEKLFF
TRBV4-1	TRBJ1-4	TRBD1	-	TGCGCCAGCAGCCAGGCCGGACAGGGGGGGGAAAAACTGTTTTTT	CASSQAGQGGEKLFF
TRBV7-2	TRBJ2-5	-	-	TGTGCCAGCAGCTTAGGGGCGGGACAGATGGAGACCCAGTACTTC	CASSLGAGQMETQYF
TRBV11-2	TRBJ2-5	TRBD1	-	TGTGCCAGCAGCTTAGCGGGACAGGGTGTCCAAGAGACCCAGTACTTC	CASSLAGQGVQETQYF
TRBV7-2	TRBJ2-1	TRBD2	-	TGTGCCAGCAGAGCGGGGGGCGGCGTGGGCCAGTTCTTC	CASRAGGGVGQFF
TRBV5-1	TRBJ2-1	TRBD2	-	TGCGCCAGCAGCTTGGTAGCGGGATCGAGTGAGCAGTTCTTC	CASSLVAGSSEQFF
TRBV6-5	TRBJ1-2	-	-	TGTGCCAGCAGTCTCTGGGGGGGAGAGTATGGCTACACCTTC	CASSLWGGEYGYTF
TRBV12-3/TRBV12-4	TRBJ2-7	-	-	TGTGCCAGCAATGGGGGCCTAACCTACGAGCAGTACTTC	CASNGGLTYEQYF
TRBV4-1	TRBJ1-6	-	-	TGCGCCAGCAGCCAAGGAGTACAGTATAATTCACCCCTCCACTTT	CASSQGVQYNSPLHF
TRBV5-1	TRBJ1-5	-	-	TGCGCCAGCAGCTTGGCGGCGGATCAGCCCCAGCATTTT	CASSLAADQPQHF
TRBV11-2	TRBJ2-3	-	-	TGTGCCAGCAGCCCGACCGGGACTCTTGGTACGCAGTATTTT	CASSPTGTLGTQYF
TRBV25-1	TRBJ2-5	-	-	TGTGCCAGCACGCCCGGTGCGGGGCCCCAAGAGACCCAGTACTTC	CASTPGAGPQETQYF
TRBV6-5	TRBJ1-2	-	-	TGTGCCAGCAGTTACTCGAGGTCAGGAGGCTATGGCTACACCTTC	CASSYSRSGGYGYTF
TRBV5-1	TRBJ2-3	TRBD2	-	TGCGCCAGCAGCTGGAAGGGGCGGGAGGGCCTTACAGATACGCAGTATTTT	CASSWKGREGLTDTQYF
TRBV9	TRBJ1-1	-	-	TGTGCCAGCAGCCAAGCGAACACTGAAGCTTTCTTT	CASSQANTEAFF
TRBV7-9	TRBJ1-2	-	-	TGTGCCAGCAGCTTAGCGGCCGATGGCTACACCTTC	CASSLAADGYTF
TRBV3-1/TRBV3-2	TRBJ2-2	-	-	TGTGCCAGCAGCCAATCCAGGGGGAACACCGGGGAGCTGTTTTTT	CASSQSRGNTGELFF
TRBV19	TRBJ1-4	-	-	TGTGCCAGTAGTACCCTTAACCCGGGAGAGGGTGAAAAACTGTTTTTT	CASSTLNPGEGEKLFF